This T cell receptor (beta chain) was observed in a study of blood T cell repertoires in COVID-19. Profiled with immunoSEQ multiplex PCR; TCRdb holds only in-frame clones, not every one. The sample comprises a few hundred thousand clones, 88% of which are singletons, and around 1.6% rests with the top ten. Germline V gives CDR1 LGHNT, CDR2 FRNRAP. The CDR3 is made up of 19 amino acids. The V gene end was trimmed by 2 bases and the J gene end by 5 bases; junction bases not matched to a gene: 10. The sample holds a few counts of this clone. Sequenced: peripheral blood. The receptor comes from a man between 65 and 79 years old with acute or convalescent COVID-19. This sequence joins TRBV12-5 and TRBJ2-2, with TRBD2 matching over 14 bases. CDR3 region: CASGLHYLGTSGSTGELFF. CDR3 DNA: TGTGCTAGTGGTTTGCACTACCTGGGGACTAGCGGGAGTACCGGGGAGCTGTTTTTT. Full variable domain (rest looked up from reference TRBV12-5 and TRBJ2-2): DARVTQTPRHKVTEMGQEVTMRCQPILGHNTVFWYRQTMMQGLELLAYFRNRAPLDDSGMPKDRFSAEMPDATLATLKIQPSEPRDSAVYFCASGLHYLGTSGSTGELFFGEGSRLTVL.